This T cell receptor (beta chain) was sequenced during a study of radiation and T cells in renal cell carcinoma. Study information: Nephrectomy followed 15 Gy stereotactic body radiation by 4 weeks.

As to time point: blood 2 weeks post-SBRT. The treatment is: 15 Gy SBRT to primary tumor, nephrectomy 4 weeks later. Method: immunoSEQ multiplex PCR; TCRdb's copy keeps in-frame clones and lacks some. The table lists roughly 75,000 clones, 82% of them singletons. This TCR came from a man aged 55-75 years with renal cell carcinoma. The sequences come from blood, collected from a patient whose treatment included radiotherapy and nephrectomy.

The CDR3 sequence: CASSIRQGFSNQPQHF. CDR3 DNA sequence: TGTGCCAGTAGTATAAGGCAGGGTTTTAGCAATCAGCCCCAGCATTTT. This chain joins TRBV19 and TRBJ1-5, with D perhaps matching TRBD1 (5 bases). Germline CDR1 reads LNHDA; CDR2 reads SQIVND (reference sequence). V was trimmed by 2 bases and J by 0 bases, leaving 11 bases between them. The CDR3 is made up of 16 amino acids. Using reference TRBV19 and TRBJ1-5 for the parts outside the CDR3, the full variable domain is DGGITQSPKYLFRKEGQNVTLSCEQNLNHDAMYWYRQDPGQGLRLIYYSQIVNDFQKGDIAEGYSVSREKKESFPLTVTSAQKNPTAFYLCASSIRQGFSNQPQHFGDGTRLSIL.